This T cell receptor (beta chain) is from a study of blood T cell repertoires in COVID-19. Across the study: The study drew acute and convalescent COVID-19 samples from the United States, Italy and Spain. In each case, the material was cDNA or gDNA derived from T cells, B-cell-depleted T cells, or PBMCs.

It was during active infection that Seattle patients were enrolled and then longitudinally followed. In the original processing: Estimated nucleated cell counts came from reference gene primer amplification. The protocol was immunoSEQ multiplex PCR, while the TCRdb copy is restricted to in-frame clones and leaves out a portion. That table furnishes V, J and clone size, whereas the DNA furnished D and trimming. In the table there are some 250,000 clones, 86% of which are singletons. There are 15 residues in the CDR3. V lost 4 bases and J lost 3; bases outside the gene matches: 6. Germline CDR1 is SNHLY and CDR2 is FYNNEI.

Input material: peripheral blood. V usage is TRBV2 and J usage is TRBJ1-5; 7 positions match TRBD1. This clonotype was sampled from a woman aged 30 to 39 with COVID-19, enrolled during active disease. Written as DNA, the CDR3 is TGTGCCAGCAGTGCCTTTACAGGGGCCAATCAGCCCCAGCATTTT. Encoded protein: CASSAFTGANQPQHF. Complete variable domain (other parts from reference TRBV2 and TRBJ1-5): EPEVTQTPSHQVTQMGQEVILRCVPISNHLYFYWYRQILGQKVEFLVSFYNNEISEKSEIFDDQFSVERPDGSNFTLKIRSTKLEDSAMYFCASSAFTGANQPQHFGDGTRLSIL.